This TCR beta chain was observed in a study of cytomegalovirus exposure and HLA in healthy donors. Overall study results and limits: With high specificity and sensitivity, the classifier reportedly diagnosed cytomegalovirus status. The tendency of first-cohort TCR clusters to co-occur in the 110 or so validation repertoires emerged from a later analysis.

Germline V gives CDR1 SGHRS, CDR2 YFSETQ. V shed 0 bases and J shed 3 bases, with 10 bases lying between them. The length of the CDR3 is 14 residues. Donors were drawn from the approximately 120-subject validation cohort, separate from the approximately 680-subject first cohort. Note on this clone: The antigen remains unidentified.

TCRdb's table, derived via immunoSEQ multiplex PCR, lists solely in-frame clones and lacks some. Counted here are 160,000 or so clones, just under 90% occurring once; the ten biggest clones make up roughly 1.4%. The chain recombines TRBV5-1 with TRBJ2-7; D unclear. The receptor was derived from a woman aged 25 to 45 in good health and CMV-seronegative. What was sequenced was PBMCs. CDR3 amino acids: CASSLEQLNYEQYF. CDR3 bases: TGCGCCAGCAGCTTGGAACAGCTGAACTACGAGCAGTACTTC.